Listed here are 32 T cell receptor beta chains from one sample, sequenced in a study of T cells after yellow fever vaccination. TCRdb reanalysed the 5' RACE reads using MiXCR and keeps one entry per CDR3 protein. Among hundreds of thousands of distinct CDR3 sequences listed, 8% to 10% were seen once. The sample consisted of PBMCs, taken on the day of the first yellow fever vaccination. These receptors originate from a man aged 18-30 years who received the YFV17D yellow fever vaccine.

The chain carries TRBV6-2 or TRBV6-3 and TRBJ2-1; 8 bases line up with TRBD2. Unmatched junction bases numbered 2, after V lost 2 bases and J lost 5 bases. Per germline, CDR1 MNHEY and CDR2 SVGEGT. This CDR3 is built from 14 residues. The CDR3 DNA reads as TGTGCCAGCAGTTACAACGGGGGGGACAATGAGCAGTTCTTC. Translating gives CASSYNGGDNEQFF.

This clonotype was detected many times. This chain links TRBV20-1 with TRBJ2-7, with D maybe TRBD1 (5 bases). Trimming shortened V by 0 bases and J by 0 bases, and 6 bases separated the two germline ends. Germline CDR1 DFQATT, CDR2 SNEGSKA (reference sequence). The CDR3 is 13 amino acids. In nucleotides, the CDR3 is TGCAGTGCTAGAGAGGGGCCCTCCTACGAGCAGTACGTC. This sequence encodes CSAREGPSYEQYV.

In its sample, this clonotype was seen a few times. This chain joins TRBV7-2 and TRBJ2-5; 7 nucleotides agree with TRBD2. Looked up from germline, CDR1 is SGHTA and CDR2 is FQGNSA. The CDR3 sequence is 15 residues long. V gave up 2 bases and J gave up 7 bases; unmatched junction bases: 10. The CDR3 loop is CASSLNIGGSWTQYF. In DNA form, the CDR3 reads TGTGCCAGCAGCTTAAATATCGGGGGGAGTTGGACCCAGTACTTC.

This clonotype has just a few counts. CDR3 DNA: TGTGCCACCAGTCCCGCTGGGGCTCTGGGGGAGACCCAGTACTTC. It encodes CATSPAGALGETQYF. The chain employs TRBV24-1 and TRBJ2-5; maybe TRBD1 (5 bases). Trimming took 6 bases from V and 5 from J, leaving 18 bases between them. CDR1 KGHDR and CDR2 SFDVKD come from the germline V gene. The CDR3 covers 15 residues.

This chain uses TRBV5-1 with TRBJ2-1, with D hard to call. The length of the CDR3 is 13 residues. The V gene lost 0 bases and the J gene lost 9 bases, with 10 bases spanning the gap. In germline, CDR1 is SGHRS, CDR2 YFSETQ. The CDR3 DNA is TGCGCCAGCAGCTTGGTCCGTTGGACTGAGCAGTTCTTC. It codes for CASSLVRWTEQFF.

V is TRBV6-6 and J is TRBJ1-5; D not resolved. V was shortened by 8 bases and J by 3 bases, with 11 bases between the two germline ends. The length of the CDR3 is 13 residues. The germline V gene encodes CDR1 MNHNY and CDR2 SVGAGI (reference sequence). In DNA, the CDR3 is TGTGCCAGCCGCGACCAGTTCAATCAGCCCCAGCATTTT. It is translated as CASRDQFNQPQHF.

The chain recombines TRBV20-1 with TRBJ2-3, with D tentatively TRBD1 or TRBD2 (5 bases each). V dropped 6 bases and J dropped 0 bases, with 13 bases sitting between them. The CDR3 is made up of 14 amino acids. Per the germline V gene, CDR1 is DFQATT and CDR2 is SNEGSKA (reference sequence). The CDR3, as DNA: TGCAGTGCCTTACGGGGCCCTAGCACAGATACGCAGTATTTT. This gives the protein CSALRGPSTDTQYF.

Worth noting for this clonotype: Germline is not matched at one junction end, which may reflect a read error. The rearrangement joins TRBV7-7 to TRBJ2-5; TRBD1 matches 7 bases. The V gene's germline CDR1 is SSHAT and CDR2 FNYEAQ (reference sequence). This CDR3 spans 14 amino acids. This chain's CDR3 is CASSLTGPVETQYF. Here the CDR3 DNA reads TGTGCTAGCAGCCTGACAGGGCCGGTAGAGACCCAGTACTTC.

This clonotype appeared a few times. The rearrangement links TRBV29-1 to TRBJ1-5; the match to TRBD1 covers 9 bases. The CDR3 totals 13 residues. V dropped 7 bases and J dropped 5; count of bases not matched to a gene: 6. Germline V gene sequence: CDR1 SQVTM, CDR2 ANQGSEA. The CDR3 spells CSGIQGADQPQHF. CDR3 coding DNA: TGCAGCGGTATACAGGGGGCGGATCAGCCCCAGCATTTT.

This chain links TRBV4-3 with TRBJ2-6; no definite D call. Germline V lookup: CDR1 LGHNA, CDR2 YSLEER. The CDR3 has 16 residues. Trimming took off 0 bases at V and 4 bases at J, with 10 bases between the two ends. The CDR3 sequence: CASSQDWAVGANVLTF. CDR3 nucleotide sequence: TGCGCCAGCAGCCAAGATTGGGCTGTAGGGGCCAACGTCCTGACTTTC.

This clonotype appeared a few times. The CDR3 bases are TGTGCCAGCAGTCTCAGGGTAGGCTACGAGCAGTACTTC. Amino acids: CASSLRVGYEQYF. The gene calls are TRBV27 and TRBJ2-7, with a tentative D call TRBD1 (5 bases). The CDR3 is 13 residues long. Germline assignment: CDR1 MNHEY and CDR2 SMNVEV (reference sequence). V lost 5 bases to trimming and J lost 3 bases, with 11 bases between them.

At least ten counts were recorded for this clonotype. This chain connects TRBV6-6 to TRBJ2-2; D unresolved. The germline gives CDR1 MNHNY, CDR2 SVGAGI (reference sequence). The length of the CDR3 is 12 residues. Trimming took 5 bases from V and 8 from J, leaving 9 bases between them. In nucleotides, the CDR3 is TGTGCCAGCAGTGTTAACCCGGGGGAGCTGTTTTTT. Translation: CASSVNPGELFF.

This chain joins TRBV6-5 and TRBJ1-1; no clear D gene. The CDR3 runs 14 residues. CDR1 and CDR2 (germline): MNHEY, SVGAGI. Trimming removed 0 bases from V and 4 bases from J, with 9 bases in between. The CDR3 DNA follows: TGTGCCAGCAGTTACTCGGACCGTTTCACTGAAGCTTTCTTT. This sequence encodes CASSYSDRFTEAFF.

The CDR3 loop reads CSAGKGGPFYEQYF. For the CDR3, the DNA is TGCAGTGCCGGAAAGGGGGGCCCTTTTTACGAGCAGTACTTC. This sequence joins TRBV20-1 and TRBJ2-7; D is tentatively TRBD1 or TRBD2 (6 bases each). The CDR3 totals 14 residues. V was trimmed by 6 bases and J by 4 bases, leaving 19 bases between them. CDR1 and CDR2 from the germline V gene are DFQATT and SNEGSKA (reference sequence).

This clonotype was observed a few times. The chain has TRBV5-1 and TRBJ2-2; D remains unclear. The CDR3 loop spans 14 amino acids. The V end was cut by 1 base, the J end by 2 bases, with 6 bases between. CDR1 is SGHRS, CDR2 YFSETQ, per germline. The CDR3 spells CASSLLVNTGELFF. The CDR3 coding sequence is TGCGCCAGCAGCTTGCTTGTCAACACCGGGGAGCTGTTTTTT.

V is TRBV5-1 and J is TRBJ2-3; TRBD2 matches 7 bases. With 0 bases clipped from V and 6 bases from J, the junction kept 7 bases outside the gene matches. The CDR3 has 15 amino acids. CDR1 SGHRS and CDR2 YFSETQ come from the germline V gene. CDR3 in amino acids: CASSLVGLGDDTQYF. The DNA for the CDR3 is TGCGCCAGCAGCTTGGTAGGACTAGGAGATGATACGCAGTATTTT.

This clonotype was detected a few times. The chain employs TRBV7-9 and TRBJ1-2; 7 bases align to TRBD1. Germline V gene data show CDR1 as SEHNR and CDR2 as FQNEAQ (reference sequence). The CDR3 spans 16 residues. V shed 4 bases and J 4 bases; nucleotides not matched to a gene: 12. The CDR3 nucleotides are TGTGCCAGCAGCTACCGGGACAGCCTGTTTGCCTATGGCTACACCTTC. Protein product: CASSYRDSLFAYGYTF.

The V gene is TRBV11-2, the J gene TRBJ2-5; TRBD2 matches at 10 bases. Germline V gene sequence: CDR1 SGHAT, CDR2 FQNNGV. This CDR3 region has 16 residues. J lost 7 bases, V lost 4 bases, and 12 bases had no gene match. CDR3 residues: CASSSSSGRRRGTQYF. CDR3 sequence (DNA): TGTGCCAGCAGCTCGAGTAGCGGGAGGAGAAGAGGGACCCAGTACTTC.

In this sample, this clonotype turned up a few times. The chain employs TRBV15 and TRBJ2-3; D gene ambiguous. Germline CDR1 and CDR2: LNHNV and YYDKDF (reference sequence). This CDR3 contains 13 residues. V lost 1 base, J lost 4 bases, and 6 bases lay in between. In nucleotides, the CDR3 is TGTGCCACCAGCAGAGTGGTTGCAGATACGCAGTATTTT. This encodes CATSRVVADTQYF.

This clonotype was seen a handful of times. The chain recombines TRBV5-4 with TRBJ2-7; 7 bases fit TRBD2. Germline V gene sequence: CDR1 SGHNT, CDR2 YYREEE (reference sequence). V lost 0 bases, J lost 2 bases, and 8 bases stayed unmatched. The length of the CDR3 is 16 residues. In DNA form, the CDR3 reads TGTGCCAGCAGCTTGGGGGGGGGTGTGGAGACCTACGAGCAGTACTTC. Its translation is CASSLGGGVETYEQYF.

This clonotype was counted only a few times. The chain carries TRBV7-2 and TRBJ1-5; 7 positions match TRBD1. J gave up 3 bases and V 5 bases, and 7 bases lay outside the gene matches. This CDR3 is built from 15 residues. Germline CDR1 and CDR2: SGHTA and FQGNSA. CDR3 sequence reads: CASSLSGQINQPQHF. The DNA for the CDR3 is TGTGCCAGCAGCCTGTCGGGACAGATCAATCAGCCCCAGCATTTT.

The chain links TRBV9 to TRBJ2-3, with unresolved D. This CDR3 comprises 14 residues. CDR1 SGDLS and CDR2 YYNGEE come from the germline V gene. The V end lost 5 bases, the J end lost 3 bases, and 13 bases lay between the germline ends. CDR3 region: CASSAPAQTDTQYF. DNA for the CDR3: TGTGCCAGCAGTGCCCCGGCACAGACAGATACGCAGTATTTT.

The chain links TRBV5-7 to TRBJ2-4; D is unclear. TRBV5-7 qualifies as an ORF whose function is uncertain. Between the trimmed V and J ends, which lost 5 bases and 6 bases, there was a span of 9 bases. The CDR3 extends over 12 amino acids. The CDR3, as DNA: TGTGCCAGCAGTGACGATTTAAACATTCAGTACTTC. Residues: CASSDDLNIQYF.

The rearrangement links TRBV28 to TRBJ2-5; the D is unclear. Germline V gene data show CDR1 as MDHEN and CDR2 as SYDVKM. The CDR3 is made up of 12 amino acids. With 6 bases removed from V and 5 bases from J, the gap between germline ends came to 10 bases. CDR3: CASSPSWETQYF. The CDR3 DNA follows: TGTGCCAGCAGCCCCTCATGGGAGACCCAGTACTTC.

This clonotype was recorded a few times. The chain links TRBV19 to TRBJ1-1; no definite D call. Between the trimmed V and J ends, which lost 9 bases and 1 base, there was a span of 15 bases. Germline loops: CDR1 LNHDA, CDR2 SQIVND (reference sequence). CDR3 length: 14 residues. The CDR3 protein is CASTSGFGNTEAFF. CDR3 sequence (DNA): TGTGCCAGCACCTCGGGTTTTGGGAACACTGAAGCTTTCTTT.

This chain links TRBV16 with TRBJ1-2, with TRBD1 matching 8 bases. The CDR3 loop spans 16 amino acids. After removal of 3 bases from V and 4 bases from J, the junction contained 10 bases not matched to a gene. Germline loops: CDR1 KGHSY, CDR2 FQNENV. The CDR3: CASSHSDRGSGYGYTF. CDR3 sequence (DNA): TGTGCCAGCAGCCACAGCGACAGGGGTTCTGGCTATGGCTACACCTTC.

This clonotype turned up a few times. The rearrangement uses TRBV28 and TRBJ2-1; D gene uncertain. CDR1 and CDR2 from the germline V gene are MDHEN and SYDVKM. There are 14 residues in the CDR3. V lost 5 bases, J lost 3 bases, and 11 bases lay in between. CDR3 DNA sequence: TGTGCCAGCAGTCCAGAGTCCTACTACAATGAGCAGTTCTTC. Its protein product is CASSPESYYNEQFF.

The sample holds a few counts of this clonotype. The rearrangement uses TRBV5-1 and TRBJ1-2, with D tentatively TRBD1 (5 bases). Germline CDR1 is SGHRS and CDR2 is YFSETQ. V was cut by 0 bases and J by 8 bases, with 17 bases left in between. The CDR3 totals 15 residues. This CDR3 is CASSLDGHSGRGYTF. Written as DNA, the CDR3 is TGCGCCAGCAGCTTGGACGGACACTCCGGTCGGGGCTACACCTTC. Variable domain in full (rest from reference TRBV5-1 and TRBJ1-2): KAGVTQTPRYLIKTRGQQVTLSCSPISGHRSVSWYQQTPGQGLQFLFEYFSETQRNKGNFPGRFSGRQFSNSRSEMNVSTLELGDSALYLCASSLDGHSGRGYTFGSGTRLTVV.

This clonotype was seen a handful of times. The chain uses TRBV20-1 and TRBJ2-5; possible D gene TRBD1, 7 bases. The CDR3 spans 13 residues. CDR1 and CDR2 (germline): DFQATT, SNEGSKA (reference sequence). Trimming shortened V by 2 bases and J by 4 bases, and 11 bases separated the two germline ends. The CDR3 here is CSARPGGGETQYF. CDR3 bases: TGCAGTGCTAGACCAGGGGGAGGAGAGACCCAGTACTTC.

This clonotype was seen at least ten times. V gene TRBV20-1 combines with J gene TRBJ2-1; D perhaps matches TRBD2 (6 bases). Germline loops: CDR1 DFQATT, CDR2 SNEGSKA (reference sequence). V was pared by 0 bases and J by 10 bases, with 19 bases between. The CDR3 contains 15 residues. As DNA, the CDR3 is TGCAGTGCTAGAGATATGGAAAGGGAACGGGGGGAGCAGTTCTTC. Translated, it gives CSARDMERERGEQFF.

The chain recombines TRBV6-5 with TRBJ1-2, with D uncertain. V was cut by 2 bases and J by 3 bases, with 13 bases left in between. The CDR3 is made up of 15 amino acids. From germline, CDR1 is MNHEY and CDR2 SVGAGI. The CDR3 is CASSYGGRRDYGYTF. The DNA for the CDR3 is TGTGCCAGCAGTTACGGAGGGAGACGAGACTATGGCTACACCTTC.

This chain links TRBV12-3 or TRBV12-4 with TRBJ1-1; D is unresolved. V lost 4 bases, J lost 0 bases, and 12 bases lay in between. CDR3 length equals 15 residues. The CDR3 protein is CASSSPTTVNTEAFF. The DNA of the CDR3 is TGTGCCAGCAGTTCCCCGACAACAGTGAACACTGAAGCTTTCTTT.